What follows describes a single T cell receptor (beta chain). The record originates from a study of CD8+CD57+ T cells in acquired aplastic anemia. Patients who underwent sequencing had shown CD8+CD57+ cell expansion by flow cytometry. The length of the CDR3 is 17 residues. Germline trimming cut 5 bases from V and 3 bases from J; bases unmatched to any gene: 15. Germline V gene sequence: CDR1 PRHDT, CDR2 FYEKMQ (reference sequence). Template material for TCR beta VDJ and CDR3 profiling consisted of genomic DNA. TCRdb reprocessed the reads via MiXCR and lists one record per CDR3 protein. Here the sample spans roughly 120,000 distinct CDR3 sequences, about 50% being singletons.

The clonotype originates from a human donor with aplastic anemia. Sequencing was carried out using sorted CD4+, CD8+, or CD8+CD57+ T cells (not recorded which) from PBMCs. The chain has TRBV13 and TRBJ2-5; 7 nucleotides agree with TRBD2. The CDR3 reads CASSPERFGLEEETQYF. CDR3 bases: TGTGCCAGCAGCCCCGAACGTTTTGGACTAGAAGAAGAGACCCAGTACTTC.